This TCR beta chain was found in a study of blood T cell repertoires in COVID-19. The overall study: Researchers got acute and convalescent COVID-19 samples from the United States, Italy and Spain.

Original processing notes: Amplified reference gene primers provided the basis for estimating nucleated cell counts. TCRdb keeps only in-frame clones here, not all; method: immunoSEQ multiplex PCR. That table supplies the V and J calls and clone size; D and trimming were determined from the DNA. In the table there are about 200,000 clones, around 92% of which are singletons. V lost 3 bases and J 4 bases, leaving 9 bases between the germline ends. The CDR3 loop spans 13 amino acids. Germline V CDR1 and CDR2: KGHSH, LQKENI. This clonotype originated in a young woman with acute COVID-19. This rearrangement joins TRBV18 to TRBJ1-1; D might be TRBD1 (5 bases). The sequencing input was PBMCs or T cells enriched from blood (not recorded which). The CDR3 DNA sequence: TGTGCCAGCTCACCTGTGCAGGGCACTGAAGCTTTCTTT. Translated, it gives CASSPVQGTEAFF.